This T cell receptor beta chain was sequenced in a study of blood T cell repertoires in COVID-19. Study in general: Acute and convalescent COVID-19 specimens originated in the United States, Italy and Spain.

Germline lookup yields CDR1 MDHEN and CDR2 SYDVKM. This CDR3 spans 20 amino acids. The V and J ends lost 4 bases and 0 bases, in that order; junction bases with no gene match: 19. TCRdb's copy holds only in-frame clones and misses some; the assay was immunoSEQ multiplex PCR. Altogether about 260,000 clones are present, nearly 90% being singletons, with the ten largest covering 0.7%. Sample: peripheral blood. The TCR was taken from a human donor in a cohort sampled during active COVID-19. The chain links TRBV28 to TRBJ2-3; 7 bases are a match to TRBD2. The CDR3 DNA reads TGTGCCAGCAGTTCCTCAAGGGACTGGGGGGGAATTACTAGCACAGATACGCAGTATTTT. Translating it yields CASSSSRDWGGITSTDTQYF. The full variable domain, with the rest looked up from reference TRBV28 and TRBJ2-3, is DVKVTQSSRYLVKRTGEKVFLECVQDMDHENMFWYRQDPGLGLRLIYFSYDVKMKEKGDIPEGYSVSREKKERFSLILESASTNQTSMYLCASSSSRDWGGITSTDTQYFGPGTRLTVL.